The 26 T cell receptor beta chains presented below share a single source sample, sequenced in a study of cytomegalovirus exposure and HLA in healthy donors. The PCR ran on 60 Vbeta and 13 Jbeta primers. Sequenced by immunoSEQ multiplex PCR; TCRdb stores in-frame clones only, minus some. The table has about 190,000 clones, around 82% seen once. The sample taken for sequencing was PBMCs. These receptors all stem from a boy aged 5-17 years in good health and CMV-seronegative.

V is TRBV27 and J is TRBJ2-1; D may be TRBD2 (6 bases). CDR3 length equals 14 residues. Germline V gene data show CDR1 as MNHEY and CDR2 as SMNVEV (reference sequence). The V gene lost 2 bases and the J gene lost 2 bases, with 7 bases spanning the gap. Here the CDR3 DNA reads TGTGCCAGCAGTTTACGGGGGACCTACAATGAGCAGTTCTTC. Translation gives CASSLRGTYNEQFF.

The V and J genes are TRBV11-3 and TRBJ2-3; maybe TRBD1 (6 bases). The CDR3 totals 15 residues. Germline V CDR1 and CDR2: SGHNT, YENEEA. Between the trimmed V and J ends, which lost 3 bases and 4 bases, there was a span of 14 bases. The CDR3 DNA sequence: TGTGCCAGCAGCTTGCAGGGGATGATGGCAGATACGCAGTATTTT. Its translation: CASSLQGMMADTQYF.

The chain couples TRBV30 to TRBJ1-5; 9 nucleotides match TRBD1. This CDR3 contains 14 residues. Germline CDR1 and CDR2: GTSNPN and SVGIG (reference sequence). V gave up 6 bases and J gave up 4 bases; unmatched junction bases: 7. CDR3 sequence: CACPGQGRNQPQHF. Written as DNA, the CDR3 is TGTGCCTGTCCTGGACAGGGGAGGAATCAGCCCCAGCATTTT.

As concerns this clone: The germline gene is not matched at one end of the junction; a read error may be the cause. V and J are TRBV7-7 and TRBJ1-1; 7 nucleotides agree with TRBD1. The CDR3 is 18 residues long. The germline V gene encodes CDR1 SSHAT and CDR2 FNYEAQ (reference sequence). DNA for the CDR3: TGTGCTAGCAGCCCCGGCACCAGGGGGTTTTGGGTGAACACTGAAGCTTTCTTT. Amino acids: CASSPGTRGFWVNTEAFF.

In its sample, this clone was seen a few times. The V gene is TRBV5-6, the J gene TRBJ1-4; D call uncertain. CDR1 SGHDT and CDR2 YYEEEE come from the germline V gene. The CDR3 sequence is 15 residues long. V was cut by 3 bases and J by 8 bases, with 17 bases left in between. The CDR3 DNA is TGTGCCAGCAGCTCCCGTGGAGGGCAACGGGAAAAACTGTTTTTT. This translates into CASSSRGGQREKLFF.

The chain links TRBV13 to TRBJ1-3, with no clear D. This CDR3 is built from 15 residues. Germline V lookup: CDR1 PRHDT, CDR2 FYEKMQ (reference sequence). The V and J ends lost 5 bases and 0 bases respectively, with 11 bases between them. CDR3 nucleotide sequence: TGTGCCAGCAGCCCAGGACTCTCCTCTGGAAACACCATATATTTT. This codes for CASSPGLSSGNTIYF.

This chain connects TRBV9 to TRBJ2-2, with 10 bases fitting TRBD2. In germline, CDR1 is SGDLS, CDR2 YYNGEE. Losses at the gene ends were 3 bases for V and 1 base for J; bases not matched to a gene: 6. The CDR3 runs 17 residues. CDR3 sequence reads: CASSENIAGGNTGELFF. Written as DNA, the CDR3 is TGTGCCAGCAGCGAAAACATAGCGGGGGGGAACACCGGGGAGCTGTTTTTT.

The CDR3 sequence: CASSQNSPFGYGYTF. The CDR3 coding sequence is TGTGCCAGCAGCCAAAACTCCCCTTTTGGCTATGGCTACACCTTC. This rearrangement joins TRBV11-1 to TRBJ1-2, with no clear D. The V gene lost 5 bases and the J gene lost 4 bases, with 17 bases spanning the gap. CDR1 is SGHAT, CDR2 FQDESV, per germline (reference sequence). This CDR3 has 15 amino acids.

In DNA form, the CDR3 reads TGTGCCACCAAACCGGGACTAGCGGGGAATGGCGACCAAGGTGCCGGGGAGCTGTTTTTT. Protein: CATKPGLAGNGDQGAGELFF. The J gene is TRBJ2-2, the V gene TRBV15; 13 bases match TRBD2. Trimming took 7 bases from V and 6 from J; bases not matched to a gene: 20. Germline CDR1 LNHNV, CDR2 YYDKDF (reference sequence). There are 20 residues in the CDR3.

The chain couples TRBV7-9 to TRBJ1-2; TRBD1 aligns across 7 bases. V lost 4 bases and J lost 2; bases outside the gene matches: 7. This CDR3 is built from 15 residues. Germline V gene lookup returns CDR1 SEHNR and CDR2 FQNEAQ (reference sequence). CDR3 amino acids: CASSSRVTGNYGYTF. As DNA, the CDR3 is TGTGCCAGCAGCTCCCGAGTGACAGGGAACTATGGCTACACCTTC.

The chain carries TRBV28 and TRBJ1-3; weak D call: TRBD1 (6 bases). Germline V gene sequence: CDR1 MDHEN, CDR2 SYDVKM. Trimming took 4 bases from V and 4 from J, leaving 20 bases between them. The CDR3 covers 17 residues. CDR3 sequence reads: CASSSYRAPAGGNTIYF. In DNA form, the CDR3 reads TGTGCCAGCAGTTCCTACAGGGCTCCGGCTGGAGGAAACACCATATATTTT.

Only one count was recorded for this clone. V is TRBV5-6 and J is TRBJ2-7; D possibly corresponds to TRBD2 (6 bases). This CDR3 is 16 amino acids long. CDR1 is SGHDT, CDR2 YYEEEE, per germline. Trimming removed 0 bases from V and 2 bases from J, with 15 bases in between. In DNA, the CDR3 is TGTGCCAGCAGCTTGGAGGGAGGTCAGGGTCCCTACGAGCAGTACTTC. Translated: CASSLEGGQGPYEQYF.

This clone appeared a single time. The genes are TRBV5-4 and TRBJ1-4; TRBD1 is a possible D gene (6 bases). Deletions cut 3 bases from V and 0 bases from J, with 9 bases between. The CDR3 sequence is 15 residues long. Germline-derived CDR1 and CDR2 are SGHNT and YYREEE (reference sequence). The DNA for the CDR3 is TGTGCCAGCAGCTCGGACAGTTCAACTAATGAAAAACTGTTTTTT. It translates to CASSSDSSTNEKLFF.

In DNA, the CDR3 is TGTGCCAGTAGTATAGATCTATCCACAGGGGGCTATGGCTACACCTTC. This encodes CASSIDLSTGGYGYTF. V and J are TRBV19 and TRBJ1-2, with 8 positions matching TRBD1. The germline V gene has CDR1 LNHDA and CDR2 SQIVND (reference sequence). V shed 0 bases and J 4 bases; nucleotides not matched to a gene: 7. There are 16 residues in the CDR3.

The chain carries TRBV7-2 and TRBJ2-3, with TRBD2 as a possible D gene (6 bases). Trimming removed 1 base at V and 6 bases at J, with 8 bases between. This CDR3 is 13 amino acids long. Germline lookup yields CDR1 SGHTA and CDR2 FQGNSA. The CDR3 sequence: CASSLGGRDTQYF. In DNA, the CDR3 is TGTGCCAGCAGCTTAGGGGGGAGGGATACGCAGTATTTT.

The rearrangement uses TRBV28 and TRBJ1-4; no reliable D call. This CDR3 contains 15 residues. Looked up from germline, CDR1 is MDHEN and CDR2 is SYDVKM. Trimming pared 2 bases from V and 2 bases from J, leaving 9 bases between. The CDR3 is CASSLLIGTNEKLFF. As DNA, the CDR3 is TGTGCCAGCAGTTTACTAATCGGGACTAATGAAAAACTGTTTTTT.

This chain uses TRBV6-5 with TRBJ2-3, with 7 bases aligning to TRBD2. With 2 bases clipped from V and 9 bases from J, the junction kept 2 bases outside the gene matches. The CDR3 has 12 residues. The germline gives CDR1 MNHEY, CDR2 SVGAGI. CDR3 nucleotide sequence: TGTGCCAGCAGTTACATGGGGGGGACGCAGTATTTT. Its translation: CASSYMGGTQYF.

V gene TRBV5-8 combines with J gene TRBJ1-2, with D unresolved. The CDR3 runs to 12 residues. Germline-derived CDR1 and CDR2 are SGHTS and YDEGEE. Trimming stripped 1 base from V and 7 bases from J, with 8 bases between. The CDR3: CASSLWQFGYTF. The CDR3 nucleotides are TGTGCCAGCAGCTTGTGGCAGTTTGGCTACACCTTC.

The chain couples TRBV27 to TRBJ2-2; 8 nucleotides align to TRBD1. The CDR3 runs 16 residues. J was trimmed by 4 bases and V by 4 bases; bases with no gene match: 8. Germline V lookup: CDR1 MNHEY, CDR2 SMNVEV (reference sequence). The CDR3 nucleotides read TGTGCCAGCAGTTCCTCAGGACAGGGAACCACCGGGGAGCTGTTTTTT. Translating gives CASSSSGQGTTGELFF.

The chain recombines TRBV11-2 with TRBJ2-5; no clear D. Germline V gene sequence: CDR1 SGHAT, CDR2 FQNNGV. The V end was cut by 3 bases, the J end by 2 bases, with 7 bases between. The CDR3 is 13 residues long. Here the CDR3 reads CASSFSVQETQYF. The CDR3 nucleotides read TGTGCCAGCAGCTTCTCAGTACAAGAGACCCAGTACTTC.

The chain recombines TRBV13 with TRBJ1-3; no clear D. The CDR3 runs to 13 residues. Germline V gene lookup returns CDR1 PRHDT and CDR2 FYEKMQ (reference sequence). V was trimmed by 2 bases and J by 0 bases, leaving 2 bases between them. CDR3 amino acids: CASSLHSGNTIYF. Written as DNA, the CDR3 is TGTGCCAGCAGCTTACACTCTGGAAACACCATATATTTT.

The chain's CDR3 is CASKGGAGTRGEQYF. The CDR3 DNA follows: TGTGCCAGCAAGGGAGGGGCAGGCACTCGGGGCGAGCAGTACTTC. The V gene is TRBV6-5, the J gene TRBJ2-7; 7 nucleotides match TRBD2. Trimming removed 7 bases from V and 6 bases from J; junction bases left unmatched: 15. Germline V gene sequence: CDR1 MNHEY, CDR2 SVGAGI. The CDR3 totals 15 residues.

This chain joins TRBV5-4 and TRBJ1-5; no reliable D call. The germline V gene has CDR1 SGHNT and CDR2 YYREEE (reference sequence). V lost 0 bases and J 9 bases, leaving 10 bases between the germline ends. The CDR3 has 13 amino acids. The CDR3 DNA is TGTGCCAGCAGCTTGGTCCCTTCCTGGCCCCAGCATTTT. The encoded protein is CASSLVPSWPQHF.

This clone was counted between two and nine times. Other DNA sequences of this sample code for an identical CDR3. The gene calls are TRBV29-1 and TRBJ1-1; TRBD1 is a possible D gene (5 bases). CDR3 size: 12 residues. Trimming stripped 4 bases from V and 5 bases from J, with 11 bases between. Germline V gene sequence: CDR1 SQVTM, CDR2 ANQGSEA. CDR3 region: CSVGQGGTEAFF. The CDR3 bases are TGCAGCGTTGGGCAGGGAGGGACTGAAGCTTTCTTT. The full variable domain, with the rest looked up from reference TRBV29-1 and TRBJ1-1, is SAVISQKPSRDICQRGTSLTIQCQVDSQVTMMFWYRQQPGQSLTLIATANQGSEATYESGFVIDKFPISRPNLTFSTLTVSNMSPEDSSIYLCSVGQGGTEAFFGQGTRLTVV.

The chain links TRBV29-1 to TRBJ2-1; 7 bases align to TRBD2. The CDR3 contains 16 residues. With 0 bases clipped from V and 1 base from J, the junction kept 6 bases outside the gene matches. The germline CDR1 and CDR2 sequences are SQVTM and ANQGSEA. The CDR3 is CSVEEMAGASYNEQFF. DNA for the CDR3: TGCAGCGTTGAAGAGATGGCGGGAGCGTCCTACAATGAGCAGTTCTTC.

The rearrangement uses TRBV27 and TRBJ2-2; 9 nucleotides agree with TRBD1. CDR3 size: 15 residues. J lost 2 bases, V lost 6 bases, and 4 bases had no gene match. Germline V gives CDR1 MNHEY, CDR2 SMNVEV (reference sequence). CDR3: CASRQGQGNTGELFF. For the CDR3, the DNA is TGTGCCAGCAGGCAGGGACAGGGTAACACCGGGGAGCTGTTTTTT.